This TCR beta chain stems from a study of T-cell reconstitution after alpha-beta-depleted transplantation in children. This clonotype was found a few times. Antigen unknown. Whole-study findings and limits: Reportedly, only several hundred clones from non-depleted graft cells drove alpha-beta T-cell counts at about two months. Fresh T-cell production supplied most of the T-cell counts and diversity seen one year after transplant.

CDR1 is KGHDR and CDR2 is SFDVKD in the germline V gene. The CDR3 sequence is 16 residues long. The junction had 5 bases not matched to a gene; V was cut back by 5 bases and J by 4 bases. Preparation of the TCRbeta library used unique molecular identifiers. TCRdb ran MiXCR on the PCR reads and lists one entry per CDR3 protein. The sample carries 200,000 to 250,000 distinct CDR3 sequences, 7% to 9% recorded once. Sample: PBMCs, mostly from graft donor cells, taken 360 days after TCRalphabeta/CD19-depleted stem cell transplant. V is TRBV24-1 and J is TRBJ2-1; 12 bases match TRBD2. The source is a male patient aged 2 to 10 who had a stem cell transplant for acute myeloid leukemia, so the T cells may come from the graft donor. The CDR3 reads CATSVAGTSGYNEQFF. CDR3 coding DNA: TGTGCCACCAGTGTTGCCGGGACTAGCGGGTACAATGAGCAGTTCTTC.